This T cell receptor (beta chain) derives from a study of cytomegalovirus exposure and HLA in healthy donors. Profiling relied on immunoSEQ multiplex PCR, and the TCRdb table lists in-frame clones only, not all of them. The sample contains some 310,000 clones, roughly 90% of which appear only once. In regard to this clone: No antigen is known for it.

Study-wide results and limits: In vitro experiments confirmed that a few CMV-associated chains were specific for CMV antigens. The study labeled fewer than 200 TCR beta chains cytomegalovirus-associated.

J was trimmed by 7 bases and V by 2 bases; bases with no gene match: 11. The CDR3 extends over 16 amino acids. Germline CDR1 and CDR2: LNHDA and SQIVND (reference sequence). The TCR sequence derives from a man between 25 and 39 years old in good health and CMV-seronegative. Sequenced: PBMCs. The genes are TRBV19 and TRBJ2-7; TRBD2 matches at 10 bases. The CDR3 nucleotides read TGTGCCAGTAGTATACTGGGGACTAGCGCCAGGGGTGAGCAGTACTTC. Encoded protein: CASSILGTSARGEQYF.